This is a list of T cell receptor beta chains from one sample in a study of beta chain features in type 1 diabetes. Sequencing used immunoSEQ multiplex PCR; TCRdb keeps in-frame clones, though not all of them. The sample has 850,000 to 900,000 clones, about a sixth seen once. Sequencing was done on a sample of naive CD4+ T cells from blood. The source is a woman aged 18-35 years in good health. Each CDR3 is given with its conserved first and last residue. A D gene is named only where the DNA matches it firmly. Not every row has a clone size; where given, it reads once, few, many or a size class.

NA TRBV7-6 few CASSLAPPGRHSSYEQYF
TRBD1 TRBV5-4 few CASSFLTPGTGSATQYF
TRBD2 TRBV9 NA CASSVSTSGGQETQYF
NA TRBV29-1 NA CSVGSGIYNEQFF
NA TRBV5-6 few CASSLRQPISSYEQYF
NA TRBV14 NA CASSQGAATNEKLFF
NA TRBV7-3 few CASSLDSSSYNEQFF
NA TRBV29-1 NA CSVPGRGAYHEQFF
NA TRBV5-6 NA CASSQTSWADTQYF
NA TRBV7-8 few CASSLGFRGTGELFF
TRBD2 TRBV5-4 NA CASSRGGTSGSEQFF
TRBD1 TRBV7-2 NA CASSRQGHHYEQYF
NA TRBV28 NA CASTQGSASGQGEQFF
TRBD1 TRBV30 few CAWMRQGPGTEAFF
NA TRBV7-8 few CASSLVQGNTEAFF
NA TRBV5-1 few CASSETGTGSGGANVLTF
NA TRBV19 NA CASSRRGGGYTF
NA TRBV6-5 few CASSDRYNEQFF
NA TRBV28 few CASSGPGIQYF
TRBD2 TRBV4-1 NA CASSQVPGLAGYNEQFF
TRBD1 TRBV5-1 NA CASSLTGGVGELFF
TRBD2 TRBV19 NA CASRTGLAGGYEQYF
NA TRBV6-5 NA CASSRSYAKETQYF
NA TRBV5-4 few CASSSYQETQYF
TRBD1 TRBV28 NA CASRPTGDPEHYGYTF
TRBD2 TRBV6-6 few CASSLSGRTPTDTQYF
NA TRBV15 NA CATSRVGIVNQPQHF
NA TRBV27 few CASTPEGTGREQFF
NA TRBV9 NA CASSVSFYETQYF
TRBD2 TRBV10-3 NA CAITSGRPNTGELFF
NA TRBV28 NA CASSTPLAYTTDTQYF
NA TRBV28 NA CASSLSGSPGGGYGYTF
NA TRBV19 NA CASSTRIYGYTF
TRBD1 TRBV15 NA CATSRDRGYEQYF
TRBD2 TRBV5-6 few CASSRLAGAYEQYF
TRBD1 TRBV13 NA CASSVGTGVKETQYF
TRBD2 TRBV6-5 NA CASNPTSGRAETQYF
TRBD1 TRBV6-7 few CASPDRDRNTGELFF
TRBD2 TRBV10-3 NA CAIRRLAKREDTQYF
NA TRBV11-1 few CASSAGHSSSGANVLTF
TRBD2 TRBV11-2 few CASSLTSGRETQYF
TRBD2 TRBV5-4 NA CASSRTSGPASYNEQFF
NA TRBV7-9 NA CASSLNSGVIVETQYF
TRBD1 TRBV4-2 NA CASSQDFGTGNEKLFF
TRBD1 TRBV4-2 NA CASSQRTGGAGANVLTF
TRBD2 TRBV28 NA CASSLREGYEQYF
NA TRBV6-1 few CASSFQSNTEAFF
NA TRBV20-1 NA CSVSRDDIQYF
NA TRBV18 few CASSPEANGELFF
TRBD1 TRBV11-2 NA CASSLHRGSTDTQYF